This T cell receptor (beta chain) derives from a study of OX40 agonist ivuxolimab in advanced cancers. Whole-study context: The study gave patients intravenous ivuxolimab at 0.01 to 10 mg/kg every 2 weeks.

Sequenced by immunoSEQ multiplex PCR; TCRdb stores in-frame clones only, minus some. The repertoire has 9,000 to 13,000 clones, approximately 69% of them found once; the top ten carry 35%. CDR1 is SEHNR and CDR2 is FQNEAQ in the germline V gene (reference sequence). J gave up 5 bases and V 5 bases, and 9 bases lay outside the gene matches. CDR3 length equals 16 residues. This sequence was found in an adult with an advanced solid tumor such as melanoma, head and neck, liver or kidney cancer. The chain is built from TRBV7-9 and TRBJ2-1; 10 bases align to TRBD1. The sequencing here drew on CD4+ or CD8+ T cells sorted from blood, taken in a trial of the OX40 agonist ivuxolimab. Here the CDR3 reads CASSSNRDRGDNEQFF. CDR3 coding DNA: TGTGCCAGCAGCAGCAACCGGGACAGGGGAGACAATGAGCAGTTCTTC.